The TCR beta chain described here comes from a study of blood T cells in healthy people across ages. CDR1 and CDR2 (germline): MNHEY, SVGEGT. This CDR3 spans 13 amino acids. V gave up 2 bases and J gave up 2 bases, with 6 bases separating them. Using a J-beta primer mix together with a sample-barcoded 5' primer, a second PCR was run for about 7 to 12 cycles. TCRdb itself ran the 5' RACE reads through MiXCR, one entry per CDR3 protein. This sample has about 1.4 million distinct CDR3 sequences, with 59% found just once. This chain links TRBV6-2 or TRBV6-3 with TRBJ1-1; D is unresolved. The sample was blood. The clonotype was recovered from a young man in good health. The CDR3 loop is CASSYPSNTEAFF. CDR3 DNA: TGTGCCAGCAGTTACCCATCCAACACTGAAGCTTTCTTT.